One sample yielded the 21 T cell receptor beta chains listed below, sequenced in a study of blood T cell repertoires in COVID-19. Produced via immunoSEQ multiplex PCR; TCRdb's table is partial and in-frame only. The table shows about 46,000 clones, with about four fifths occurring only once. Input material: peripheral blood. These TCRs come from a woman of 80 years or more with acute or convalescent COVID-19.

This clone has only a few counts. The CDR3 loop reads CASSPQSQGNSPLHF. The CDR3 region has the DNA TGTGCCAGCTCACCACAGTCACAGGGGAATTCACCCCTCCACTTT. This chain connects TRBV18 to TRBJ1-6, with TRBD1 matching 7 bases. The CDR3 runs to 15 residues. Germline values: CDR1 KGHSH, CDR2 LQKENI. V was pared by 1 base and J by 7 bases, with 4 bases of the junction left unmatched.

This rearrangement joins TRBV10-3 to TRBJ2-5; TRBD2 matches 8 bases. Looked up from germline, CDR1 is ENHRY and CDR2 is SYGVKD. The CDR3 has 14 amino acids. V lost 2 bases and J lost 4; bases outside the gene matches: 3. CDR3 nucleotides: TGTGCCATCAGTGAGCGGGGGGGTAGAGAGACCCAGTACTTC. It translates to CAISERGGRETQYF.

The V and J genes are TRBV4-2 and TRBJ2-1; no definite D call. This CDR3 spans 18 amino acids. The germline gives CDR1 LGHNA, CDR2 YNFKEQ. Trimming shortened V by 0 bases and J by 1 base, and 16 bases separated the two germline ends. CDR3 in amino acids: CASSQDLYYQFSYNEQFF. CDR3 nucleotides: TGTGCCAGCAGCCAAGATTTATACTACCAATTTTCCTACAATGAGCAGTTCTTC.

The DNA of the CDR3 is TGTGCCAGCAGCTTAATACAGGGCACCACTGAAGCTTTCTTT. As protein: CASSLIQGTTEAFF. The chain couples TRBV11-2 to TRBJ1-1; D perhaps matches TRBD1 (6 bases). The CDR3 length is 14 residues. Trimming took 2 bases from V and 4 from J, leaving 11 bases between them. CDR1 is SGHAT, CDR2 FQNNGV, per germline.

The rearrangement links TRBV5-1 to TRBJ1-2; D is unresolved. This CDR3 is 15 amino acids long. V was pared by 4 bases and J by 2 bases, with 15 bases between. Germline V gene sequence: CDR1 SGHRS, CDR2 YFSETQ. The DNA of the CDR3 is TGCGCCAGCAGCCCCGGTGGAGGTTTCAACTATGGCTACACCTTC. Translated, it gives CASSPGGGFNYGYTF.

The chain employs TRBV5-8 and TRBJ2-3; weak D call: TRBD1 (5 bases). V gave up 0 bases and J gave up 2 bases, with 13 bases separating them. Germline V gives CDR1 SGHTS, CDR2 YDEGEE. This CDR3 is built from 16 residues. CDR3 in amino acids: CASSLAGRALTDTQYF. The CDR3 coding sequence is TGTGCCAGCAGCTTGGCCGGCAGGGCCCTCACAGATACGCAGTATTTT. The full variable domain, completed using reference TRBV5-8 and TRBJ2-3, is EAGVTQSPTHLIKTRGQQATLRCSPISGHTSVYWYQQALGLGLQFLLWYDEGEERNRGNFPPRFSGRQFPNYSSELNVNALELEDSALYLCASSLAGRALTDTQYFGPGTRLTVL.

This chain connects TRBV29-1 to TRBJ2-5; no definite D call. Germline CDR1 is SQVTM and CDR2 is ANQGSEA. The V and J ends lost 2 bases and 2 bases respectively, with 15 bases between them. This CDR3 comprises 15 residues. CDR3 DNA sequence: TGCAGCGTTGAATCCCCAGACTCCGCACAAGAGACCCAGTACTTC. Its protein product is CSVESPDSAQETQYF.

The rearrangement joins TRBV18 to TRBJ2-5; possibly TRBD2 for D (5 bases). The CDR3 runs to 15 residues. Germline CDR1 reads KGHSH; CDR2 reads LQKENI. Trimming cost V 1 base and J 1 base, with 10 bases left between them. Here the CDR3 DNA reads TGTGCCAGCTCACCACAGGCCGGACTCCAAGAGACCCAGTACTTC. The encoded protein is CASSPQAGLQETQYF.

The chain carries TRBV7-8 and TRBJ1-1; 8 bases are shared with TRBD1. In germline, CDR1 is SGHVS, CDR2 FQNEAQ. The CDR3 extends over 15 amino acids. J lost 4 bases, V lost 1 base, and 5 bases had no gene match. CDR3 in amino acids: CASSLDQGASTEAFF. The CDR3 DNA sequence: TGTGCCAGCAGCTTAGATCAGGGGGCGAGCACTGAAGCTTTCTTT.

This CDR3 reads CASSLVLGAGNNEQFF. In nucleotides, the CDR3 is TGTGCCAGCAGCTTAGTTTTGGGGGCAGGGAACAATGAGCAGTTCTTC. The genes are TRBV11-3 and TRBJ2-1, with D perhaps TRBD1 (6 bases). CDR1 and CDR2 from the germline V gene are SGHNT and YENEEA. The CDR3 sequence is 16 residues long. The V end was cut by 1 base, the J end by 5 bases, with 15 bases between.

V is TRBV9 and J is TRBJ2-2, with a possible D match to TRBD2 (5 bases). Germline lookup yields CDR1 SGDLS and CDR2 YYNGEE. This CDR3 is built from 14 residues. Trimming took 0 bases from V and 7 from J, leaving 10 bases between them. This CDR3 is CASSVELDFGELFF. CDR3 coding DNA: TGTGCCAGCAGCGTAGAACTAGATTTCGGGGAGCTGTTTTTT.

This sequence joins TRBV29-1 and TRBJ2-1; 9 bases are a match to TRBD2. The trim removed 4 bases at V and 5 bases at J, leaving 3 bases unmatched. Germline CDR1 SQVTM, CDR2 ANQGSEA. The CDR3 covers 13 residues. CDR3 in DNA: TGCAGCGTTGGAGTAGCGGGGGACAATGAGCAGTTCTTC. Translating it yields CSVGVAGDNEQFF.

The count of this clone is one. The rearrangement uses TRBV6-1 and TRBJ1-3, with unresolved D. The CDR3 runs 15 residues. Trimming pared 3 bases from V and 0 bases from J, leaving 9 bases between. Germline V lookup: CDR1 MNHNS, CDR2 SASEGT. In DNA form, the CDR3 reads TGTGCCAGCAGTGATACCTACGCCTCTGGAAACACCATATATTTT. Its translation: CASSDTYASGNTIYF.

The chain recombines TRBV27 with TRBJ1-6; D gene uncertain. The CDR3 consists of 14 residues. Germline V gives CDR1 MNHEY, CDR2 SMNVEV (reference sequence). The germline V and J ends were trimmed by 3 bases and 4 bases, with 7 bases remaining between them. CDR3 loop: CASSFGRYNSPLHF. The CDR3 DNA reads as TGTGCCAGCAGTTTTGGCAGGTATAATTCACCCCTCCACTTT.

The V gene is TRBV5-1, the J gene TRBJ2-7; 7 nucleotides align to TRBD1. With V trimmed by 3 bases and J by 3 bases, 3 bases remained unmatched. The CDR3 has 13 amino acids. Per germline, CDR1 SGHRS and CDR2 YFSETQ. CDR3 amino acids: CASSSGTDYEQYF. As DNA, the CDR3 is TGCGCCAGCAGCTCCGGGACAGACTACGAGCAGTACTTC.

The rearrangement links TRBV27 to TRBJ1-1, with 7 nucleotides matching TRBD1. Germline V gives CDR1 MNHEY, CDR2 SMNVEV (reference sequence). The CDR3 sequence is 14 residues long. Germline trimming cut 8 bases from V and 0 bases from J; bases unmatched to any gene: 6. The CDR3 DNA sequence: TGTGCCAGCGCTGGGACAGTGATGAACACTGAAGCTTTCTTT. It translates to CASAGTVMNTEAFF.

The rearrangement links TRBV27 to TRBJ2-2, with 7 bases aligning to TRBD1. Trimming took 5 bases from V and 3 from J; bases not matched to a gene: 6. The CDR3 spans 15 residues. CDR1 is MNHEY and CDR2 is SMNVEV in the germline V gene (reference sequence). The DNA of the CDR3 is TGTGCCAGCAGTCTAGAAGGGGGCTACACCGGGGAGCTGTTTTTT. Its protein is CASSLEGGYTGELFF.

The rearrangement joins TRBV18 to TRBJ1-5; no firm D call. The V gene's germline CDR1 is KGHSH and CDR2 LQKENI. The CDR3 has 14 amino acids. Trimming shortened V by 8 bases and J by 3 bases, and 14 bases separated the two germline ends. The CDR3 loop reads CASTRGRDNQPQHF. CDR3 nucleotide sequence: TGTGCCAGCACTCGAGGACGGGACAATCAGCCCCAGCATTTT.

As regards this clone: At one end the junction does not follow the germline gene, possibly because of a read error. V and J are TRBV7-7 and TRBJ2-3; no definite D call. The CDR3 is 15 amino acids. CDR1 and CDR2 from the germline V gene are SSHAT and FNYEAQ (reference sequence). CDR3 coding DNA: TGTGCTAGCAGCTTAGGTGGCAACCGCATAGATACGCAGTATTTT. Translated: CASSLGGNRIDTQYF.

The chain uses TRBV2 and TRBJ1-1; TRBD1 aligns across 8 bases. V lost 6 bases and J lost 2; bases outside the gene matches: 5. Germline CDR1 reads SNHLY; CDR2 reads FYNNEI. This CDR3 has 14 amino acids. CDR3 sequence (DNA): TGTGCCAGCAGACGGACAGGGAGAAACACTGAAGCTTTCTTT. This sequence encodes CASRRTGRNTEAFF.

The chain couples TRBV29-1 to TRBJ2-4; 8 nucleotides align to TRBD1. This CDR3 has 11 residues. Per the germline V gene, CDR1 is SQVTM and CDR2 is ANQGSEA. After removal of 7 bases from V and 8 bases from J, the junction contained 4 bases not matched to a gene. Here the CDR3 reads CSGTQGDIQYF. For the CDR3, the DNA is TGCAGCGGAACACAGGGGGACATTCAGTACTTC.